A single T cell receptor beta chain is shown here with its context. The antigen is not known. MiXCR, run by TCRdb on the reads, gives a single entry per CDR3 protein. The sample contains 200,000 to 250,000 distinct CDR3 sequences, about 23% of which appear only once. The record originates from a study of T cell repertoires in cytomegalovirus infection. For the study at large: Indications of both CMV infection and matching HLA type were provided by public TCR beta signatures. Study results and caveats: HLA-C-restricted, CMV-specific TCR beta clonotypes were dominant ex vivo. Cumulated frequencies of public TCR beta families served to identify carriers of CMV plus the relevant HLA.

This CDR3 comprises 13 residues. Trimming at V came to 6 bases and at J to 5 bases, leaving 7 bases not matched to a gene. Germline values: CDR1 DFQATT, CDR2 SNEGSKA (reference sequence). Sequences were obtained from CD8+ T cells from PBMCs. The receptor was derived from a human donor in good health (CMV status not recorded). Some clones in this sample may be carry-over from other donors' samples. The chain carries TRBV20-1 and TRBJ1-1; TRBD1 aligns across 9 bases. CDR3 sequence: CSAQGAGGTEAFF. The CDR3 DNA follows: TGCAGTGCACAGGGGGCCGGGGGTACTGAAGCTTTCTTT.